These 24 T cell receptor beta chains came from one sample sequenced in a study of blood T cell repertoires in COVID-19. TCRdb's copy holds only in-frame clones and misses some; the assay was immunoSEQ multiplex PCR. This sample carries around 200,000 clones, approximately 86% of them seen once, and the ten largest clones take around 2.7%. Sequencing input: peripheral blood. The receptors derive from a man aged 40-50 years with active or convalescent COVID-19.

The chain has TRBV10-1 and TRBJ2-3; 10 positions agree with TRBD2. Germline V CDR1 and CDR2: WNHNN, SYGVQD (reference sequence). With V trimmed by 5 bases and J by 4 bases, 3 bases remained unmatched. The CDR3 contains 14 residues. The CDR3 DNA reads as TGCGCCAGCAGTACGGGACTAGCGCCAGATACGCAGTATTTT. Amino acid sequence: CASSTGLAPDTQYF.

The rearrangement joins TRBV28 to TRBJ1-2; 7 bases map to TRBD1. Germline CDR1 MDHEN, CDR2 SYDVKM. V was pared by 4 bases and J by 3 bases, with 20 bases of the junction left unmatched. The CDR3 sequence is 19 residues long. The CDR3 region is CASSSIMLISTGKDYGYTF. The DNA of the CDR3 is TGTGCCAGCAGTTCGATTATGCTGATATCGACAGGGAAAGACTATGGCTACACCTTC.

The chain uses TRBV11-3 and TRBJ1-1; D remains ambiguous. The CDR3 runs 14 residues. The V and J ends lost 1 base and 0 bases respectively, with 6 bases between them. Germline V gene lookup returns CDR1 SGHNT and CDR2 YENEEA. The CDR3 nucleotides read TGTGCCAGCAGCTTAGGGGCCATGAACACTGAAGCTTTCTTT. Protein product: CASSLGAMNTEAFF.

The gene calls are TRBV10-2 and TRBJ2-7; maybe TRBD2 (10 bases). The germline V gene encodes CDR1 WSHSY and CDR2 SAAADI. This CDR3 is built from 18 residues. V was pared by 3 bases and J by 6 bases, with 27 bases between. CDR3 sequence: CASSESGTGSGGAREQYF. The CDR3 nucleotides are TGCGCCAGCAGTGAAAGCGGGACAGGGAGCGGGGGGGCCCGCGAGCAGTACTTC.

The chain couples TRBV4-2 to TRBJ1-1; no reliable D call. Germline values: CDR1 LGHNA, CDR2 YNFKEQ. CDR3 length equals 16 residues. V was trimmed by 0 bases and J by 1 base, leaving 12 bases between them. The CDR3 region is CASSQDPTGGNTEAFF. The CDR3 bases are TGTGCCAGCAGCCAAGATCCGACGGGAGGGAACACTGAAGCTTTCTTT.

The gene calls are TRBV4-3 and TRBJ2-1, with TRBD1 identical over 9 bases. From germline, CDR1 is LGHNA and CDR2 YSLEER. Trimming took 0 bases from V and 6 from J; bases not matched to a gene: 6. This CDR3 region has 16 residues. For the CDR3, the DNA is TGCGCCAGCAGCCAAGAGGGGACAGGGTACGGCAATGAGCAGTTCTTC. This translates into CASSQEGTGYGNEQFF.

V gene TRBV28 combines with J gene TRBJ2-1, with a possible D match to TRBD2 (6 bases). Deletions cut 2 bases from V and 9 bases from J, with 20 bases between. Germline V gene sequence: CDR1 MDHEN, CDR2 SYDVKM. The CDR3 totals 16 residues. The CDR3 DNA follows: TGTGCCAGCAGTTTAGTGACCCTAGCGAGGGGAGGTGAGCAGTTCTTC. This translates into CASSLVTLARGGEQFF.

The V and J genes are TRBV2 and TRBJ2-3; D unclear. V was pared by 7 bases and J by 4 bases, with 9 bases between. The CDR3 extends over 12 amino acids. Per germline, CDR1 SNHLY and CDR2 FYNNEI. The CDR3 DNA sequence: TGTGCCAGCATAGCCTCGGCAGATACGCAGTATTTT. Its protein is CASIASADTQYF.

The chain links TRBV11-2 to TRBJ2-5; a possible D gene is TRBD2 (6 bases). Trimming removed 5 bases from V and 1 base from J, with 11 bases in between. Germline V gives CDR1 SGHAT, CDR2 FQNNGV. The CDR3 sequence is 14 residues long. Here the CDR3 DNA reads TGTGCCAGCAGCCCTCGGACTACCCAAGAGACCCAGTACTTC. It yields the protein CASSPRTTQETQYF.

This clone was counted once. The J gene is TRBJ1-4, the V gene TRBV19; 8 bases agree with TRBD1. Germline V gene lookup returns CDR1 LNHDA and CDR2 SQIVND (reference sequence). The J segment lost 8 bases and the V segment lost 6 bases, leaving 14 bases of the junction unmatched. The CDR3 is 16 residues long. This CDR3 is CASSPWEGTGGEKLFF. Here the CDR3 DNA reads TGTGCCAGTAGCCCCTGGGAGGGGACAGGAGGAGAAAAACTGTTTTTT.

The rearrangement uses TRBV25-1 and TRBJ1-1, with TRBD1 identical over 7 bases. Germline V lookup: CDR1 MGHDK, CDR2 SYGVNS. The length of the CDR3 is 15 residues. Trimming at V came to 3 bases and at J to 3 bases, leaving 7 bases not matched to a gene. The CDR3 region is CASSDSGTGDTEAFF. DNA for the CDR3: TGTGCCAGCAGTGATTCGGGAACAGGGGACACTGAAGCTTTCTTT.

The genes are TRBV28 and TRBJ2-3; D might be TRBD2 (5 bases). There are 11 residues in the CDR3. The V end was cut by 6 bases, the J end by 9 bases, with 10 bases between. Germline V gene data show CDR1 as MDHEN and CDR2 as SYDVKM. In DNA form, the CDR3 reads TGTGCCAGCAGCGGGGTTTCAACGCAGTATTTT. Translating it yields CASSGVSTQYF.

This chain joins TRBV4-2 and TRBJ2-2, with TRBD1 as a possible D gene (6 bases). The CDR3 covers 17 residues. V was shortened by 0 bases and J by 4 bases, with 15 bases between the two germline ends. Per germline, CDR1 LGHNA and CDR2 YNFKEQ. This chain's CDR3 is CASSQDLAARGTGELFF. Here the CDR3 DNA reads TGTGCCAGCAGCCAAGATCTTGCGGCCAGGGGCACCGGGGAGCTGTTTTTT.

The chain is built from TRBV6-6 and TRBJ1-2; D gene ambiguous. The germline V gene has CDR1 MNHNY and CDR2 SVGAGI (reference sequence). The CDR3 contains 11 residues. The V end was cut by 7 bases, the J end by 8 bases, with 11 bases between. The CDR3 here is CASTSGKGYTF. In DNA, the CDR3 is TGTGCCAGCACCTCGGGGAAAGGCTACACCTTC.

The chain recombines TRBV3-1 (or the pseudogene TRBV3-2) with TRBJ1-2; D is unclear. Germline V CDR1 and CDR2: LGHDT, YNNKEL (reference sequence). This CDR3 is built from 15 residues. V gave up 0 bases and J gave up 4 bases, with 12 bases separating them. The CDR3 is CASSQEGSKVYGYTF. In DNA, the CDR3 is TGTGCCAGCAGCCAAGAGGGCAGCAAGGTCTATGGCTACACCTTC.

J is TRBJ2-5 and V is TRBV9; D possibly corresponds to TRBD1 (7 bases). Trimming stripped 4 bases from V and 5 bases from J, with 24 bases between. The germline V gene has CDR1 SGDLS and CDR2 YYNGEE. CDR3 length: 17 amino acids. CDR3 DNA sequence: TGTGCCAGCAGCTCCCCCCCAGGGGGGCGGATAGGGGAGACCCAGTACTTC. It translates to CASSSPPGGRIGETQYF.

The chain employs TRBV7-8 and TRBJ2-5; a possible D gene is TRBD2 (6 bases). The CDR3 extends over 13 amino acids. The V end lost 5 bases, the J end lost 4 bases, and 11 bases lay between the germline ends. Germline CDR1 SGHVS, CDR2 FQNEAQ. The CDR3 loop reads CASSRTNPETQYF. CDR3 sequence (DNA): TGTGCCAGCAGCCGGACTAACCCAGAGACCCAGTACTTC.

This chain connects TRBV28 to TRBJ2-5; perhaps TRBD1 as D (6 bases). Germline CDR1 is MDHEN and CDR2 is SYDVKM. Trimming took off 8 bases at V and 4 bases at J, with 17 bases between the two ends. The CDR3 spans 14 residues. Here the CDR3 reads CASFSTGKGETQYF. CDR3 nucleotide sequence: TGTGCCAGCTTTTCAACAGGGAAGGGAGAGACCCAGTACTTC.

This chain connects TRBV7-9 to TRBJ1-3; TRBD1 aligns across 7 bases. CDR3 size: 14 residues. Germline values: CDR1 SEHNR, CDR2 FQNEAQ (reference sequence). Losses at the gene ends were 1 base for V and 7 bases for J; bases not matched to a gene: 4. The CDR3 DNA sequence: TGTGCCAGCAGCTTAGTATCCAGGGGGAACACCATATATTTT. Translation: CASSLVSRGNTIYF.

V and J are TRBV13 and TRBJ1-1, with D uncertain. Germline V lookup: CDR1 PRHDT, CDR2 FYEKMQ (reference sequence). V dropped 0 bases and J dropped 1 base, with 9 bases sitting between them. The CDR3 runs to 15 residues. The CDR3 loop is CASSLGFGANTEAFF. In nucleotides, the CDR3 is TGTGCCAGCAGCTTAGGTTTCGGAGCGAACACTGAAGCTTTCTTT.

This chain joins TRBV11-3 and TRBJ2-5; 11 nucleotides line up with TRBD1. V was pared by 8 bases and J by 5 bases, with 4 bases of the junction left unmatched. This CDR3 has 13 residues. Germline V gives CDR1 SGHNT, CDR2 YENEEA. This chain's CDR3 is CASGRDRGETQYF. The CDR3 DNA follows: TGTGCCAGCGGTAGGGACAGGGGGGAGACCCAGTACTTC.

The chain couples TRBV6-2 or TRBV6-3 to TRBJ1-5; D is perhaps TRBD1 (5 bases). Trimming left V 6 bases short and J 0 bases short, with 15 bases between. Germline values: CDR1 MNHEY, CDR2 SVGEGT. This CDR3 is 16 amino acids long. The CDR3 loop is CASSWTTVYSNQPQHF. As DNA, the CDR3 is TGTGCCAGCAGCTGGACAACTGTTTATAGCAATCAGCCCCAGCATTTT.

The rearrangement joins TRBV5-1 to TRBJ1-1, with a tentative D call TRBD1 (5 bases). Trimming shortened V by 4 bases and J by 0 bases, and 10 bases separated the two germline ends. CDR1 and CDR2 (germline): SGHRS, YFSETQ. CDR3 length: 14 residues. The CDR3 sequence: CASSVDSLNTEAFF. The CDR3 coding sequence is TGCGCCAGCAGCGTTGACAGCTTGAACACTGAAGCTTTCTTT.

The chain uses TRBV3-1 (or the pseudogene TRBV3-2) and TRBJ1-5; TRBD1 agrees at 7 bases. V shed 0 bases, J shed 9 bases, and the junction held 11 bases outside the gene matches. Germline CDR1 and CDR2: LGHDT and YNNKEL (reference sequence). The CDR3 sequence is 16 residues long. Here the CDR3 DNA reads TGTGCCAGCAGCCAAGAGAGGTTCAGGGGGGATTGGCCCCAGCATTTT. Encoded protein: CASSQERFRGDWPQHF.